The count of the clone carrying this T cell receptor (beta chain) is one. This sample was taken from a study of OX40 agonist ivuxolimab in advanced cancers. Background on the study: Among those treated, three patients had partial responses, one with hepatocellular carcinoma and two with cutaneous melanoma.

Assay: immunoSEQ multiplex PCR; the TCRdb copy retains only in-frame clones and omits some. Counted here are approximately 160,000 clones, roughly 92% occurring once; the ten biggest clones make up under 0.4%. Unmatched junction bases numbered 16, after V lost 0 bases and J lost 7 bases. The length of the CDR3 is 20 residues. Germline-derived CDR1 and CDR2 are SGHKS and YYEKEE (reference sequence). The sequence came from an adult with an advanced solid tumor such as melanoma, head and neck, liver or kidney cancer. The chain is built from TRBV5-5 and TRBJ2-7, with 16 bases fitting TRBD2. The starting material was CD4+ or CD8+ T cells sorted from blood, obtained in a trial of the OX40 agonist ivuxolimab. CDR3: CASSLGWGLAGGSTTKEQYF. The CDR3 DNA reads TGTGCCAGCAGCTTGGGGTGGGGACTAGCGGGAGGGTCGACTACTAAGGAGCAGTACTTC. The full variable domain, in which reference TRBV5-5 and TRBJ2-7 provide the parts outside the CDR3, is DAGVTQSPTHLIKTRGQQVTLRCSPISGHKSVSWYQQVLGQGPQFIFQYYEKEERGRGNFPDRFSARQFPNYSSELNVNALLLGDSALYLCASSLGWGLAGGSTTKEQYFGPGTRLTVT.